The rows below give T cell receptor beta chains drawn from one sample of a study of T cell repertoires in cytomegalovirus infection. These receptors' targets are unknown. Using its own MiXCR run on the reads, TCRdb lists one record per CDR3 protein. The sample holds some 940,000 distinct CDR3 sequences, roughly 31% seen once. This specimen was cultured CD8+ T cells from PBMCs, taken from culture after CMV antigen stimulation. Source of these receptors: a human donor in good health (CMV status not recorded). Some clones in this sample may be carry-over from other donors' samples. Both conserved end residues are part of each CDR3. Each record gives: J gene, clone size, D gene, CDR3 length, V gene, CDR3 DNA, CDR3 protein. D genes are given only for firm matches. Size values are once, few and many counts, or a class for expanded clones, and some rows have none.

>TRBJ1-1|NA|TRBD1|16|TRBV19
TGTGCCAGTAGTAACCGGGACAGGGCTTTGGACACTGAAGCTTTCTTT
CASSNRDRALDTEAFF
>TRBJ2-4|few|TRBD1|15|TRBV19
TGTGCCAGTGCGAAGACAGGGAATAACAAAAACATTCAGTACTTC
CASAKTGNNKNIQYF
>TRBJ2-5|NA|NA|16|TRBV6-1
TGTGCCAGCAGTGAAGTAGGGGGGGCAGGTCAAGAGACCCAGTACTTC
CASSEVGGAGQETQYF
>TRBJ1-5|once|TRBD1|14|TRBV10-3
TGTGCCATCAGTGAGGACAGGGCGTATACGCCCCAGCATTTT
CAISEDRAYTPQHF
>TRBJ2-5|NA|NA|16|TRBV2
TGTGCCAGCAGTGAGATTTCACGGACCCCCCAAGAGACCCAGTACTTC
CASSEISRTPQETQYF
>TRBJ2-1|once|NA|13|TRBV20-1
TGCAGTGCTAGTATAGGGCGGTACAATGAGCAGTTCTTC
CSASIGRYNEQFF
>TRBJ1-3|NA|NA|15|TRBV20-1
TGCAGTGCTATCGAAGGGGGGAACTCTGGAAACACCATATATTTT
CSAIEGGNSGNTIYF
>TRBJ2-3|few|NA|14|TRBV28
TGTGCCAGCACTGGGGACACTTCCACAGATACGCAGTATTTT
CASTGDTSTDTQYF
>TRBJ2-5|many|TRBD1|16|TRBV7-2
TGTGCCAGCAGCGTTCGAAGTAGGACAGGCGCCGAGACCCAGTACTTC
CASSVRSRTGAETQYF
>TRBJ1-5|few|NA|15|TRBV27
TGTGCCAGCAGTCAGCAGAGTGATAGCAATCAGCCCCAGCATTTT
CASSQQSDSNQPQHF
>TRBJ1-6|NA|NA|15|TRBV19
TGTGCCAGTCCCTCCCGGGGCGGCTATAATTCACCCCTCCACTTT
CASPSRGGYNSPLHF
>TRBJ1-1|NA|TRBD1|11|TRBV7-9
TGTGCCAGCACCCTGGACAGGGGAGCTTTCTTT
CASTLDRGAFF
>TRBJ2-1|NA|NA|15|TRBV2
TGTGCCAGCAGTGAAAAGGACTATCTGTACAATGAGCAGTTCTTC
CASSEKDYLYNEQFF
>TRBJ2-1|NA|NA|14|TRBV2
TGTGCCAACTTGTTTAGTGGAGGCGGAAATGAGCAGTTCTTC
CANLFSGGGNEQFF
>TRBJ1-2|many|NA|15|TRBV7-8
TGTGCCAGCAGCTTAGGACCGAACCCACTATATGGCTACACCTTC
CASSLGPNPLYGYTF
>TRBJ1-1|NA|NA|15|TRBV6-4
TGTGCCAGCCCCCTCTTTGGGGCAGGGGACACTGAAGCTTTCTTT
CASPLFGAGDTEAFF
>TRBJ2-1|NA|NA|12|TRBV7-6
TGCGCCAGCAGCTTAGATAGGACACAGCAGTTCTTC
CASSLDRTQQFF
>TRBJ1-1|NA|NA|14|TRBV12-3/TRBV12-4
TGTGCCACCGGGGGTACCCTCATGAACACTGAAGCTTTCTTT
CATGGTLMNTEAFF
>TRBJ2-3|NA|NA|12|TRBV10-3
TGTGCCATCAGTGGGGACACAGATACGCAGTATTTT
CAISGDTDTQYF
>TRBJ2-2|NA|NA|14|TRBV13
TGTGCCAGCAGTGAGGTAGCTCGGCCCGGGGAGCTGTTTTTT
CASSEVARPGELFF
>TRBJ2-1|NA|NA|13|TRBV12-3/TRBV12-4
TGTGCCAGCAGCTCCCTAGAGGTGGATGAGCAGTTCTTC
CASSSLEVDEQFF
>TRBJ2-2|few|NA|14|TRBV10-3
TGTGCCATCAGTGACCCCAAGGACACCGGGGAGCTGTTTTTT
CAISDPKDTGELFF
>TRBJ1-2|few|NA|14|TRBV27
TGTGCCAGCAGCGGAGGCCACAATAACTATGGCTACACCTTC
CASSGGHNNYGYTF
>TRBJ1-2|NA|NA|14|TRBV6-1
TGTGCCAGCAATACTGAACAGGGAAACTATGGCTACACCTTC
CASNTEQGNYGYTF
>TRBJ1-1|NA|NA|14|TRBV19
TGTGCCAGTAGACGAGGGCCCGTCGGGACTGAAGCTTTCTTT
CASRRGPVGTEAFF
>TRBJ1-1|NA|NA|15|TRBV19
TGTGCCAGTAGTACTGGGAGGGGGGTGAACACTGAAGCTTTCTTT
CASSTGRGVNTEAFF
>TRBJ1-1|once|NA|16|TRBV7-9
TGTGCCAGCAGCCAAACCACTGCAGGGGAGTTCACTGAAGCTTTCTTT
CASSQTTAGEFTEAFF
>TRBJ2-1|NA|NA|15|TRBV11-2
TGTGCCAGCAGCTTAGCAACAGGGCCGATGAGTGAGCAGTTCTTC
CASSLATGPMSEQFF
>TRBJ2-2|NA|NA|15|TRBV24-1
TGTGCCACCAGTGGAAAACAGGCGGACACCGGGGAGCTGTTTTTT
CATSGKQADTGELFF
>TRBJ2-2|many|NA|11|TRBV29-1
TGCAGCGTTGACATCACCGGGGAGCTGTTTTTT
CSVDITGELFF
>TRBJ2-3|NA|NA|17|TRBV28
TGTGCCAGCAGTTTCGGGAGTCAGTATAGAGGGACAGATACGCAGTATTTT
CASSFGSQYRGTDTQYF
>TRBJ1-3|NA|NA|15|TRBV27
TGTGCCAGCAGCCTTACAGGGACACCTGGAAACACCATATATTTT
CASSLTGTPGNTIYF
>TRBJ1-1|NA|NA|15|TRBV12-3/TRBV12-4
TGTGCCAGCAGTCAAGCCGGCCTTCTGAACACTGAAGCTTTCTTT
CASSQAGLLNTEAFF
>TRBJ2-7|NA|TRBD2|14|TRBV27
TGTGCCAGCACCGCGGGGGGGTTATACTACGAGCAGTACTTC
CASTAGGLYYEQYF
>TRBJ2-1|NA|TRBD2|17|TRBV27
TGTGCCAGCAGACCCCACGGAGCGGGGGGCCCCGCTAATGAGCAGTTCTTC
CASRPHGAGGPANEQFF
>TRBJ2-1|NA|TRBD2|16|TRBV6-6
TGTGCCAGCAGTTTTCCGGAACGGGGGGACCACAATGAGCAGTTCTTC
CASSFPERGDHNEQFF
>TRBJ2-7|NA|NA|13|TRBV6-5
TGTGCCAGCAAAGGCCGAGTCTGGGACGAGCAGTACTTC
CASKGRVWDEQYF
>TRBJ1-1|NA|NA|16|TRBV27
TGTGCCAGCAGTTTCCCCGACTCCCGGGGCAACACTGAAGCTTTCTTT
CASSFPDSRGNTEAFF
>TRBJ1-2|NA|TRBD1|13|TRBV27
TGTGCCAGCAGTGAGGGGGCGAGGTCTGGCTACACCTTC
CASSEGARSGYTF
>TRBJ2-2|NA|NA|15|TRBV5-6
TGTGCCAGCAGCCCGCTCAGGTTGGACGCCGGGGAGCTGTTTTTT
CASSPLRLDAGELFF
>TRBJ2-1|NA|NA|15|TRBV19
TGTGCCAGTACCATGGGAACAGTCCCCTACAATGAGCAGTTCTTC
CASTMGTVPYNEQFF
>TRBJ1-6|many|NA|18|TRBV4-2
TGTGCCAGCAGCCATCACCTGAGGGGGAATCGGTATAATTCACCCCTCCACTTT
CASSHHLRGNRYNSPLHF
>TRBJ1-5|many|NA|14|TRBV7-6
TGTGCCAGCAGCTTAGCGTCGGGCGATCAGCCCCAGCATTTT
CASSLASGDQPQHF
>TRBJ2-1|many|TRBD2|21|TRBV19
TGTGCCAGCAAAGGGGAGGGAGGGATCCTAGCGGGGGCTACTCCCTACAATGAGCAGTTCTTC
CASKGEGGILAGATPYNEQFF
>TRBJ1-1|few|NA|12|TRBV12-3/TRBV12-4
TGTGCCAGCAGCCCAGACAGGATTGAAGCTTTCTTT
CASSPDRIEAFF
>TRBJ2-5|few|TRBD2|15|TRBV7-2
TGTGCCAGCAGCCGTAGCGGGGGGTACCAAGAGACCCAGTACTTC
CASSRSGGYQETQYF
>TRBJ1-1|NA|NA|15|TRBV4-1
TGCGCCAGCTGCCCCAGGAATGAAGTGAACACTGAAGCTTTCTTT
CASCPRNEVNTEAFF
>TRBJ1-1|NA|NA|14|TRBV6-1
TGTGCCAGCAGTGAAGGGACGCAGAACACTGAAGCTTTCTTT
CASSEGTQNTEAFF
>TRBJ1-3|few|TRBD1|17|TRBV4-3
TGCGCCAGCAGCCAAGGAGACAGGGAGGCTTCTGGAAACACCATATATTTT
CASSQGDREASGNTIYF